This TCR beta chain was identified during a study of T cells in Graves' hyperthyroidism and ophthalmopathy. V shed 0 bases and J shed 0 bases, with 11 bases lying between them. The germline V gene encodes CDR1 SGHDN and CDR2 FVKESK. The length of the CDR3 is 17 residues. Researchers amplified the TCR beta CDR3 regions from RNA transcripts. RT-PCR in the first round (using the HTBI primer set) targeted the TCR CDR3. TCRdb re-derived calls from the multiplex PCR reads in MiXCR, one entry per CDR3 protein. The sample lists 600,000 or so distinct CDR3 sequences, about 16% occurring once. This clonotype was sampled from a woman aged 25 to 45 with Graves' hyperthyroidism. The sequenced material came from blood. The gene calls are TRBV14 and TRBJ2-2; tentatively, D is TRBD2 (5 bases). The CDR3 region is CASSQERGLSNTGELFF. CDR3 in DNA: TGTGCCAGCAGCCAAGAAAGAGGGCTTTCGAACACCGGGGAGCTGTTTTTT.